This section outlines one T cell receptor beta chain sequence together with its context. Its antigen is currently unknown. This entry comes from a study of T cells after yellow fever vaccination. Findings of the study overall: The CD4 and CD8 compartments had a small share of their clonotypes in common.

The CDR3 runs 15 residues. Trimming removed 4 bases at V and 0 bases at J, with 11 bases between. Germline loops: CDR1 SGHNT, CDR2 YYREEE (reference sequence). Production of TCR cDNA was by 5'RACE template switching, which also added a universal primer site and UMIs. TCRdb analysed the 5' RACE reads with MiXCR anew, one entry per CDR3 protein. Of some 340,000 distinct CDR3 sequences in the sample, 9.5% to 12% are singletons; the top ten hold 2.5% to 4%. The source material was CD4+ T cells sorted from PBMCs, sampled 45 days after the yellow fever booster vaccination. The receptor was derived from a man between 18 and 35 years old who received the YFV17D yellow fever vaccine. The genes are TRBV5-4 and TRBJ2-1; the D call may be TRBD1 or TRBD2 (7 bases each). The CDR3 sequence is CASSSGTASYNEQFF. The DNA of the CDR3 is TGTGCCAGCAGCAGCGGGACAGCCTCCTACAATGAGCAGTTCTTC.